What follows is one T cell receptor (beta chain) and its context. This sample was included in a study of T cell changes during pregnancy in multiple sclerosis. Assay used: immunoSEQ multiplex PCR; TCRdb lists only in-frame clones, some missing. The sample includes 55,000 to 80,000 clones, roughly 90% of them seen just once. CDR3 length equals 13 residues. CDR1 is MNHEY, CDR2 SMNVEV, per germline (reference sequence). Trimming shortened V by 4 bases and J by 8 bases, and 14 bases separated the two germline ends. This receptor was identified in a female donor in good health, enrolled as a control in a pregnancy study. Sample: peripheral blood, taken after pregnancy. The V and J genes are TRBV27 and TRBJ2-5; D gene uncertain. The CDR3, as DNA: TGTGCCAGCAGTTCGCGGATCGTGGATACCCAGTACTTC. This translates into CASSSRIVDTQYF.